The present entry profiles one T cell receptor (beta chain) with its context. These data come from a study of identical twins. Each CDR3 protein gets one entry after TCRdb re-called the 5' RACE reads with MiXCR. The sample comprises 450,000 or so distinct CDR3 sequences, less than 20% of which are singletons, and 12% rests with the top ten. The CDR3 sequence is 12 residues long. CDR1 and CDR2 from the germline V gene are DFQATT and SNEGSKA (reference sequence). V lost 3 bases and J 7 bases, leaving 10 bases between the germline ends. Material: naive T cells sorted from blood. This clonotype was sampled from a man aged 50-60 years in good health. The V gene is TRBV20-1, the J gene TRBJ1-5; weak D call: TRBD1 (5 bases). The CDR3 DNA is TGCAGTGCTAGCGGGGGTGGGCAGCCCCAGCATTTT. It encodes CSASGGGQPQHF.